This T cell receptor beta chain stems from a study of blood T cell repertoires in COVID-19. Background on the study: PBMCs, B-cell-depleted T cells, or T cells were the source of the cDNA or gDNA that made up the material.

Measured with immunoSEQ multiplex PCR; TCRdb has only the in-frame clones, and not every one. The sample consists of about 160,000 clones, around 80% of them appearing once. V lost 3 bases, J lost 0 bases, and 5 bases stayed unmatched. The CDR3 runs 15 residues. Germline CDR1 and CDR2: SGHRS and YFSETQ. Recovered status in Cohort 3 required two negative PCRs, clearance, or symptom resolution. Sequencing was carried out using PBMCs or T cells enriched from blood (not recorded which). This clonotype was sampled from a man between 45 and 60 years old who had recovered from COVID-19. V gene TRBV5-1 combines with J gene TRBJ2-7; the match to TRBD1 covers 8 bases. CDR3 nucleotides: TGCGCCAGCAGCTCGACAGGACAGGGCTCCTACGAGCAGTACTTC. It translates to CASSSTGQGSYEQYF.